This is a list of T cell receptor beta chains from one sample in a study of cytomegalovirus exposure and HLA in healthy donors. Assay: immunoSEQ multiplex PCR; the TCRdb copy retains only in-frame clones and omits some. The data hold some 180,000 clones, with about 81% observed a single time. Sequenced material: PBMCs. These receptors originate from a woman under 40 in good health and CMV-seronegative. Each CDR3 is given with its conserved first and last residue. Each record gives: V gene, D gene, J gene, CDR3 protein. D genes are given only for firm matches.

>TRBV18|.|TRBJ1-5
CASSPGSGNSDQPQHF
>TRBV13|.|TRBJ1-1
CASSLEGEGAEAFF
>TRBV18|TRBD2|TRBJ2-1
CASSSPGLAINEQFF
>TRBV7-2|TRBD1|TRBJ1-2
CASSLGIGRGAYGYTF
>TRBV9|TRBD1|TRBJ1-4
CASSASLRGGQGNEKLFF
>TRBV6-5|TRBD2|TRBJ2-5
CASSYSGTRLNF
>TRBV29-1|TRBD2|TRBJ2-5
CSIRGTSNQETQYF
>TRBV10-3|TRBD1|TRBJ2-7
CVSHSTGFNEQYF
>TRBV6-1|TRBD1|TRBJ2-7
CASVAGGAYEQYF
>TRBV29-1|.|TRBJ2-3
CSVEAGLSTDTQYF
>TRBV6-1|.|TRBJ1-5
CASSERGGTDQPQHF